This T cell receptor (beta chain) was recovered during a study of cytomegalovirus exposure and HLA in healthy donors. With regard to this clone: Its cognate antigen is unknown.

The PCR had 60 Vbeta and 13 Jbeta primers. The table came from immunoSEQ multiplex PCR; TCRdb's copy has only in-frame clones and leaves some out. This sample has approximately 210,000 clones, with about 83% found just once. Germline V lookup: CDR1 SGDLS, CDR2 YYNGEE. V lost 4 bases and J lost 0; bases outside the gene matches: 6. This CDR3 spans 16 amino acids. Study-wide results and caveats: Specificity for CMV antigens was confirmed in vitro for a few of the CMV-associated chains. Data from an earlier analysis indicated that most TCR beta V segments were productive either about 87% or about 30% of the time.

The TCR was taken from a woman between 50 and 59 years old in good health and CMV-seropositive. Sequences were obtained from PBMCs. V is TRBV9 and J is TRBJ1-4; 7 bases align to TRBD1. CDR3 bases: TGTGCCAGCAGCCCAGGGACAGCTGCAACTAATGAAAAACTGTTTTTT. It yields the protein CASSPGTAATNEKLFF.